What follows are 18 T cell receptor beta chains derived from one specimen sequenced in a study of blood T cell repertoires in COVID-19. The table came from immunoSEQ multiplex PCR; TCRdb's copy has only in-frame clones and leaves some out. The sample has 250,000 to 300,000 clones, 89% seen once. Sequencing was done on a sample of peripheral blood. The receptors were sampled from a woman aged 55 to 70 with acute or convalescent COVID-19.

The chain is built from TRBV28 and TRBJ2-5; 7 bases are a match to TRBD2. The CDR3 loop spans 19 amino acids. Trimming took 4 bases from V and 9 from J; bases not matched to a gene: 26. CDR1 and CDR2 from the germline V gene are MDHEN and SYDVKM. The CDR3: CASSSYRWGTHGGSQAQYF. The CDR3 DNA is TGTGCCAGCAGTTCTTATAGGTGGGGGACCCACGGGGGGTCCCAGGCCCAGTACTTC.

Turning to this clone: The same CDR3 can be traced to other DNA sequences in this sample. The chain has TRBV7-2 and TRBJ1-5; TRBD1 is a possible D gene (6 bases). The CDR3 is 14 amino acids. V was shortened by 3 bases and J by 7 bases, with 13 bases between the two germline ends. Germline loops: CDR1 SGHTA, CDR2 FQGNSA. The CDR3 loop reads CASSLGGAGQPQHF. CDR3 in DNA: TGTGCCAGCAGCTTGGGGGGGGCTGGGCAGCCCCAGCATTTT.

The CDR3 nucleotides are TGTGCCATCAGTGAGTCCCAGGGGGATGAGCAGTTCTTC. Translating it yields CAISESQGDEQFF. This sequence joins TRBV10-3 and TRBJ2-1; TRBD1 matches at 7 bases. Germline V gives CDR1 ENHRY, CDR2 SYGVKD. The CDR3 totals 13 residues. With 0 bases clipped from V and 8 bases from J, the junction kept 1 base outside the gene matches.

V and J are TRBV7-9 and TRBJ1-4; D is unresolved. The ends were cut back, 1 base at V and 5 bases at J, with 11 bases in the middle. Looked up from germline, CDR1 is SEHNR and CDR2 is FQNEAQ (reference sequence). The CDR3 consists of 15 residues. CDR3 in amino acids: CASSLGGQTNEKLFF. Here the CDR3 DNA reads TGTGCCAGCAGCTTAGGAGGGCAGACAAATGAAAAACTGTTTTTT.

This clone was detected only once. The chain uses TRBV11-2 and TRBJ2-4; 8 nucleotides match TRBD1. Germline loops: CDR1 SGHAT, CDR2 FQNNGV. The CDR3 length is 20 residues. V lost 0 bases, J lost 0 bases, and 13 bases stayed unmatched. The CDR3 spells CASSLDQGAGVFLAKNIQYF. Written as DNA, the CDR3 is TGTGCCAGCAGCTTAGACCAGGGGGCCGGAGTTTTCCTAGCCAAAAACATTCAGTACTTC.

The rearrangement uses TRBV11-2 and TRBJ1-6; a weak D match, TRBD1 (5 bases). This CDR3 comprises 16 residues. V lost 1 base, J lost 4 bases, and 11 bases lay in between. Germline V gives CDR1 SGHAT, CDR2 FQNNGV. The CDR3 nucleotides read TGTGCCAGCAGCTTAGGTCAGGGAAGATATAATTCACCCCTCCACTTT. Translated: CASSLGQGRYNSPLHF. Variable domain in full (rest from reference TRBV11-2 and TRBJ1-6): EAGVAQSPRYKIIEKRQSVAFWCNPISGHATLYWYQQILGQGPKLLIQFQNNGVVDDSQLPKDRFSAERLKGVDSTLKIQPAKLEDSAVYLCASSLGQGRYNSPLHFGNGTRLTVT.

This chain uses TRBV7-2 with TRBJ1-1, with 8 nucleotides matching TRBD1. The CDR3 consists of 15 residues. With V trimmed by 5 bases and J by 5 bases, 10 bases remained unmatched. The germline gives CDR1 SGHTA, CDR2 FQGNSA. The CDR3 DNA reads TGTGCCAGCAGCCCACCGACAGGGGAGGGTACTGAAGCTTTCTTT. This encodes CASSPPTGEGTEAFF.

The chain carries TRBV4-2 and TRBJ2-7; D possibly corresponds to TRBD1 (6 bases). V was shortened by 4 bases and J by 3 bases, with 13 bases between the two germline ends. The CDR3 has 14 residues. Looked up from germline, CDR1 is LGHNA and CDR2 is YNFKEQ. Written as DNA, the CDR3 is TGTGCCAGCAGCCCTAAGGGGGTCGTCTACGAGCAGTACTTC. Amino acid sequence: CASSPKGVVYEQYF.

V is TRBV15 and J is TRBJ1-3; tentative D call: TRBD1 (6 bases). V lost 1 base and J lost 2, with 9 bases in between. This CDR3 is built from 15 residues. The germline V gene encodes CDR1 LNHNV and CDR2 YYDKDF (reference sequence). CDR3 nucleotides: TGTGCCACCAGCAGAGGTACAGGGACTGGAAACACCATATATTTT. Translated, it gives CATSRGTGTGNTIYF.

The chain carries TRBV28 and TRBJ2-3; D perhaps matches TRBD2 (7 bases). This CDR3 has 13 residues. Germline V gives CDR1 MDHEN, CDR2 SYDVKM. V shed 8 bases and J shed 2 bases, with 11 bases lying between them. CDR3 DNA sequence: TGTGCCAGCCTGGGGGGGCCCACAGATACGCAGTATTTT. Protein: CASLGGPTDTQYF.

The CDR3 sequence is CASSLLSYNTEAFF. The CDR3 nucleotides are TGCGCCAGCAGCTTGCTTTCTTATAACACTGAAGCTTTCTTT. The chain couples TRBV5-1 to TRBJ1-1; D not resolved. CDR1 is SGHRS, CDR2 YFSETQ, per germline. This CDR3 has 14 amino acids. The V end was cut by 1 base, the J end by 2 bases, with 9 bases between.

V usage is TRBV30 and J usage is TRBJ2-2; tentative D call: TRBD2 (5 bases). This CDR3 spans 14 amino acids. V gave up 4 bases and J gave up 3 bases, with 12 bases separating them. The germline V gene has CDR1 GTSNPN and CDR2 SVGIG (reference sequence). The CDR3 coding sequence is TGTGCCTGGAAGCTGTCGAGGGACACCGGGGAGCTGTTTTTT. Its translation: CAWKLSRDTGELFF.

V gene TRBV2 combines with J gene TRBJ1-5; 9 bases are shared with TRBD1. V lost 7 bases, J lost 3 bases, and 7 bases stayed unmatched. The CDR3 is 15 amino acids. In germline, CDR1 is SNHLY, CDR2 FYNNEI. CDR3 coding DNA: TGTGCCAGCATGTGGACAGGGGCCCTCAATCAGCCCCAGCATTTT. Protein: CASMWTGALNQPQHF.

The gene calls are TRBV19 and TRBJ2-1; tentative D call: TRBD2 (5 bases). The CDR3 is 13 residues long. CDR1 is LNHDA and CDR2 is SQIVND in the germline V gene (reference sequence). V dropped 4 bases and J dropped 8 bases, with 12 bases sitting between them. CDR3 DNA sequence: TGTGCCAGTAGTACCCTAGCCGCCTATGAGCAGTTCTTC. Protein sequence: CASSTLAAYEQFF. The full variable domain, with the rest looked up from reference TRBV19 and TRBJ2-1, is DGGITQSPKYLFRKEGQNVTLSCEQNLNHDAMYWYRQDPGQGLRLIYYSQIVNDFQKGDIAEGYSVSREKKESFPLTVTSAQKNPTAFYLCASSTLAAYEQFFGPGTRLTVL.

V and J are TRBV4-2 and TRBJ1-5; TRBD1 matches at 7 bases. V trimming: 0 bases; J trimming: 3 bases; junction bases outside the gene matches: 11. Germline CDR1 reads LGHNA; CDR2 reads YNFKEQ. The CDR3 runs 18 residues. The CDR3 protein is CASSQDPQGRGFNQPQHF. CDR3 bases: TGTGCCAGCAGCCAAGACCCTCAGGGCAGGGGGTTCAATCAGCCCCAGCATTTT.

The genes are TRBV4-1 and TRBJ2-2; tentatively, D is TRBD2 (7 bases). The CDR3 extends over 16 amino acids. V was shortened by 4 bases and J by 6 bases, with 18 bases between the two germline ends. The germline gives CDR1 MGHRA, CDR2 YSYEKL. DNA for the CDR3: TGCGCCAGCAGCCCCGGGGGGCGAGGGGGGGCCGGGGAGCTGTTTTTT. Translation gives CASSPGGRGGAGELFF.

In this sample, this clone turned up once. The V gene is TRBV13, the J gene TRBJ2-3; D ambiguous. The V gene's germline CDR1 is PRHDT and CDR2 FYEKMQ (reference sequence). The V end lost 5 bases, the J end lost 2 bases, and 11 bases lay between the germline ends. The CDR3 length is 14 residues. CDR3 in DNA: TGTGCCAGCAGCCCGCTTGGCTCCACAGATACGCAGTATTTT. It codes for CASSPLGSTDTQYF.

This chain links TRBV4-3 with TRBJ2-5; D might be TRBD1 (5 bases). Germline V gives CDR1 LGHNA, CDR2 YSLEER. V was cut by 0 bases and J by 1 base, with 9 bases left in between. The CDR3 extends over 15 amino acids. Written as DNA, the CDR3 is TGCGCCAGCAGCCAAGATTGGCAGGGCCAAGAGACCCAGTACTTC. It encodes CASSQDWQGQETQYF.